This T cell receptor beta chain was recovered during a study of blood T cell repertoires in COVID-19. At the level of the study: Acute-phase and convalescent COVID-19 samples originated in the United States, Italy and Spain. Sources were T cells, B-cell-depleted T cells, or PBMCs; the material itself was cDNA or gDNA.

This clone came up a few times. Original processing methods: Using reference gene primer amplification, nucleated cell counts were estimated. Repertoires were generated with immunoSEQ multiplex PCR, while TCRdb's copy carries only in-frame clones and drops some. For V, J and clone size, that table is used; D and trimming come from the DNA. The table includes tens of thousands of clones, around 75% detected once. The clonotype originates from a man older than 75 with acute or convalescent COVID-19. The specimen was peripheral blood.

The CDR3: CATSRATGVPNEQFF. The CDR3 DNA reads as TGTGCCACCAGCAGGGCGACAGGGGTCCCCAATGAGCAGTTCTTC. The rearrangement uses TRBV15 and TRBJ2-1; 8 nucleotides agree with TRBD1. The CDR3 runs 15 residues. Losses at the gene ends were 3 bases for V and 6 bases for J; bases not matched to a gene: 7. The germline V gene encodes CDR1 LNHNV and CDR2 YYDKDF (reference sequence).